The present T cell receptor (beta chain) was sequenced within a study of blood T cell repertoires in COVID-19. Study as a whole: T cells, B-cell-depleted T cells, or PBMCs provided the cDNA or gDNA that served as material.

Under the authors' procedure: The assay estimated nucleated cells by amplifying reference gene primers. Clones were read by immunoSEQ multiplex PCR, and TCRdb kept only the in-frame ones, dropping some. From that table come the V and J calls and clone size; the DNA was used to work out D and trimming. This sample has around 370,000 clones, with 91% found just once. The receptor was derived from a woman aged 18 to 35 who had recovered from COVID-19. The sequenced sample was peripheral blood.

The CDR3 loop reads CASSPLGQGAYQPQHF. In nucleotides, the CDR3 is TGTGCCAGCTCACCACTAGGACAGGGGGCGTATCAGCCCCAGCATTTT. The chain couples TRBV18 to TRBJ1-5; 11 bases match TRBD1. There are 16 residues in the CDR3. V gave up 1 base and J gave up 5 bases; unmatched junction bases: 4. CDR1 KGHSH and CDR2 LQKENI come from the germline V gene.